This TCR beta chain comes out of a study of beta chain features in type 1 diabetes. As concerns this clone: Its cognate antigen is unknown.

Trimming left V 0 bases short and J 5 bases short, with 13 bases between. Germline V CDR1 and CDR2: SEHNR, FQNEAQ (reference sequence). There are 15 residues in the CDR3. TCRB transcripts that were expressed got sequenced, as all of the isolated RNA had been reverse transcribed. TCRdb's copy holds only in-frame clones and misses some; the assay was immunoSEQ multiplex PCR. Here the sample spans about 370,000 clones, around 10% being singletons. General observations from the study: Insertions at VDJ junctions were less frequent in type 1 diabetes patients. These patients also deleted more nucleotides at the same junctions. Moderate yet significant TCRB CDR3 shortening was seen in Type 1 diabetes patients in all four CD4+ subsets.

Sorted CD4+ subsets: naive, central memory, regulatory, stem cell-like memory (CD45RO/CCR7/CD25/CD127/CD95/CD27 panel). The specimen sequenced was central memory CD4+ T cells from blood. The chain is built from TRBV7-9 and TRBJ1-1; D remains unclear. The sequence came from a man aged 30 to 39 with type 1 diabetes. CDR3 protein: CASSLAGPTGTEAFF. CDR3 sequence (DNA): TGTGCCAGCAGCTTAGCCGGACCCACGGGAACTGAAGCTTTCTTT.